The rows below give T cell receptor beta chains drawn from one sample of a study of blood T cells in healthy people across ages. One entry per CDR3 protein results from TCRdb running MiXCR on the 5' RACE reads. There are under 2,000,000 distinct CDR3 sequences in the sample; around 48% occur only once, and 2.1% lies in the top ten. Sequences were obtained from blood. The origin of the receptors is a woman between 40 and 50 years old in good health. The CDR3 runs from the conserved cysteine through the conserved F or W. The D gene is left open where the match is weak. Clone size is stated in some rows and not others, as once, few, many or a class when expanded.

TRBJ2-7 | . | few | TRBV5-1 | CATQPLGDRCRYEQYF | TGCGCCACCCAACCCCTAGGAGACAGGTGTCGATACGAGCAGTACTTC
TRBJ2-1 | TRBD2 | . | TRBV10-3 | CAISFSGGKGDEQFF | TGTGCCATCAGTTTTAGCGGGGGGAAGGGAGATGAGCAGTTCTTC
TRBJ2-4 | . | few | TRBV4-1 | CASSQDRGRKQYF | TGCGCCAGCAGCCAAGATAGGGGCAGAAAGCAGTACTTC
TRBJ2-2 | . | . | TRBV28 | CASSLDRLNTGELFF | TGTGCCAGCAGCCTAGACAGGCTGAACACCGGGGAGCTGTTTTTT
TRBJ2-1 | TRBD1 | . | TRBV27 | CASTQDRHTSSYNEQFF | TGTGCCAGCACCCAGGACAGGCATACTTCCTCCTACAATGAGCAGTTCTTC
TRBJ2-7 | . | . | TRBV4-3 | CASSQVPPGTKGGPTYEQYF | TGCGCCAGCAGCCAAGTGCCTCCAGGGACGAAGGGGGGCCCCACCTACGAGCAGTACTTC
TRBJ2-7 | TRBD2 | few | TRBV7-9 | CASSSGTSGVMYF | TGTGCCAGCAGCTCGGGGACTAGCGGGGTTATGTACTTC
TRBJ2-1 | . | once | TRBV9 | CASSVTLRDEQFF | TGTGCCAGCAGCGTAACCCTGCGAGATGAGCAGTTCTTC
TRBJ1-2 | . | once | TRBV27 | CASSLNPGDCGYTF | TGTGCCAGCAGTTTAAATCCGGGAGACTGTGGCTACACCTTC
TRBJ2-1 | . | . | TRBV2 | CASSEAHAAIQEQFF | TGTGCCAGCAGTGAAGCGCATGCGGCGATTCAGGAGCAGTTCTTC
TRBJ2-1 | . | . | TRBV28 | CASSFTSIINNEQFF | TGTGCCAGCAGTTTCACTAGTATCATTAACAATGAGCAGTTCTTC
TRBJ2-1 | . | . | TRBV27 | CASSLDRNFYNEQFF | TGTGCCAGCAGCTTGGACCGGAACTTCTACAATGAGCAGTTCTTC
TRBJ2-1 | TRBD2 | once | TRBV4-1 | CASSQVASGGAYYNEQFF | TGCGCCAGCAGCCAAGTTGCTAGCGGGGGGGCCTACTACAATGAGCAGTTCTTC
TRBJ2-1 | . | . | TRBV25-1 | CASNGGSHNEQFF | TGTGCCAGCAACGGCGGGTCGCACAATGAGCAGTTCTTC
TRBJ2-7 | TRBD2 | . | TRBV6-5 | CASSSTSGGSLEQYF | TGTGCCAGCAGTTCGACTAGCGGGGGATCGCTCGAGCAGTACTTC
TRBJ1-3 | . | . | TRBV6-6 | CASRKQGGSGNTIYF | TGTGCCAGCAGAAAACAGGGCGGATCTGGAAACACCATATATTTT
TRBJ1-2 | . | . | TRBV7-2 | CASSTSGSGYTF | TGTGCCAGCAGCACCTCGGGGAGCGGCTACACCTTC
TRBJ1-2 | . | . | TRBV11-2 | CASSLGTVENTF | TGTGCCAGCAGCTTAGGGACAGTGGAGAACACCTTC
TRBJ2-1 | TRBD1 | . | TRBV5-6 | CASSIGTDFNEQFF | TGTGCCAGCAGCATCGGGACAGATTTTAATGAGCAGTTCTTC
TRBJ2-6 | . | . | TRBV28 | CASSFYLGQRVVLTF | TGTGCCAGCAGTTTCTACCTGGGACAGCGGGTCGTCCTGACTTTC
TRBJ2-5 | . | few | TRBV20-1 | CSAGYTVKETQYF | TGCAGTGCCGGCTATACGGTCAAAGAGACCCAGTACTTC
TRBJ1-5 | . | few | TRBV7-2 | CASTATQASVQPQHF | TGTGCCAGCACCGCTACCCAAGCCTCAGTTCAGCCCCAGCATTTT
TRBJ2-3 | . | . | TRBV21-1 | CASSKFRVFPTDTQYF | TGTGCCAGCAGCAAATTCAGGGTATTCCCCACAGATACGCAGTATTTT
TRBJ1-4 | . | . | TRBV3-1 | CASSPDGANEKLFF | TGTGCCAGCAGTCCCGACGGCGCTAATGAAAAACTGTTTTTT
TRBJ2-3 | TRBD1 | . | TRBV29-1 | CSAHRGLTDTQYF | TGCAGCGCCCACAGGGGGCTCACAGATACGCAGTATTTT
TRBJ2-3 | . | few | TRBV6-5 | CASSYRRGSTDTQYF | TGTGCCAGCAGTTATCGGCGGGGAAGCACAGATACGCAGTATTTT
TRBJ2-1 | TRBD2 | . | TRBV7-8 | CASSLEGLAGVRRQFF | TGTGCCAGCAGCTTAGAAGGACTAGCGGGGGTAAGGAGGCAGTTCTTC
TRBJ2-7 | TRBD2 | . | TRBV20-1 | CSASKLAGEGLEQYF | TGCAGTGCTAGCAAACTAGCGGGGGAGGGACTCGAGCAGTACTTC
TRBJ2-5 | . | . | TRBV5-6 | CASSLATLETQYF | TGTGCCAGCAGCTTAGCAACCCTCGAGACCCAGTACTTC
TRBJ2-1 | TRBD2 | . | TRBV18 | CASSPQLAGAYNEQFF | TGTGCCAGCTCACCGCAACTAGCGGGGGCCTACAATGAGCAGTTCTTC
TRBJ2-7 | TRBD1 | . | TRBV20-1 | CSARDLGTGYEQYF | TGCAGTGCTAGAGATCTGGGGACAGGCTACGAGCAGTACTTC
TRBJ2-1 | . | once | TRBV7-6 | CASSQGPMMFF | TGTGCCAGCAGCCAAGGGCCCATGATGTTCTTC
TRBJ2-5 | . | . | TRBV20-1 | CSATTGSLQETQYF | TGCAGTGCGACCACAGGGAGTCTTCAAGAGACCCAGTACTTC
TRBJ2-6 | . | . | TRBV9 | CASTPFGDGSSGANVLTF | TGTGCCAGCACCCCCTTCGGGGACGGATCCTCTGGGGCCAACGTCCTGACTTTC
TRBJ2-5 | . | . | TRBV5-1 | CASSLSHSEETQYF | TGCGCCAGCAGCTTGAGTCACAGCGAAGAGACCCAGTACTTC
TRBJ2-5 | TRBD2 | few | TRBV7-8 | CASSLAASGSLEQYF | TGTGCCAGCAGCTTAGCTGCTAGCGGTTCCCTGGAGCAGTACTTC
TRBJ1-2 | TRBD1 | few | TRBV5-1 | CASSRDGTGQVEGYTF | TGCGCCAGCAGCCGAGACGGGACAGGGCAAGTCGAGGGCTACACCTTC
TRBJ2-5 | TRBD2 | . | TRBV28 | CAVAGGTILGTQYF | TGTGCCGTCGCAGGCGGGACTATCCTGGGGACCCAGTACTTC
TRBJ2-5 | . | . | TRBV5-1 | CASSFAAYQETQYF | TGCGCCAGCAGCTTTGCAGCGTACCAAGAGACCCAGTACTTC
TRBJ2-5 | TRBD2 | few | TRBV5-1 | CASSNERGVSDEQYF | TGCGCCAGTAGCAATGAGCGGGGGGTGAGCGATGAGCAGTACTTC
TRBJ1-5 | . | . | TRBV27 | CASRPGQSNQPQHF | TGTGCCAGCAGGCCCGGACAGAGCAATCAGCCCCAGCATTTT
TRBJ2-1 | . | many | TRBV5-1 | CASSFSSEQFF | TGCGCCAGCAGCTTCAGTAGTGAGCAGTTCTTC
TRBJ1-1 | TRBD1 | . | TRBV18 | CASSPDRGATEAFF | TGTGCCAGCTCACCAGACAGGGGGGCCACTGAAGCTTTCTTT
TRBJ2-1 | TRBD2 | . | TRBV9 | CASSVRTSGGDNEQFF | TGTGCCAGCAGCGTCCGGACTAGCGGGGGAGACAATGAGCAGTTCTTC
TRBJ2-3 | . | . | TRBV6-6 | CASSHDGADTQYF | TGTGCCAGCAGTCATGATGGAGCAGATACGCAGTATTTT
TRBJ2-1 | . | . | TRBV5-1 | CASRSRGSNEQFF | TGCGCCAGCAGAAGCAGGGGATCCAATGAGCAGTTCTTC
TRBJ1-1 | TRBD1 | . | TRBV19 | CASNPGRQGKTEAFF | TGTGCCAGTAATCCCGGGCGACAGGGAAAGACTGAAGCTTTCTTT
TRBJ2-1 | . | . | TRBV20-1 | CSASRNEQFF | TGCAGTGCTAGTCGGAATGAGCAGTTCTTC
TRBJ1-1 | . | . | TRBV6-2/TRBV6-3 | CASSTKQDRTEAFF | TGTGCCAGCAGTACAAAACAGGACCGCACTGAAGCTTTCTTT
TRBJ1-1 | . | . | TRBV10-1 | CASSEISHRETEAFF | TGCGCCAGCAGTGAGATATCCCACAGGGAGACTGAAGCTTTCTTT
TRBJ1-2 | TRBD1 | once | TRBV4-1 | CASSQEARPGGGYTF | TGCGCCAGCAGCCAGGAAGCGCGGCCAGGGGGTGGCTACACCTTC
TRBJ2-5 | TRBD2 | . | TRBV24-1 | CATSGGGNNEGEEQYF | TGTGCCACCAGTGGGGGGGGGAATAATGAAGGTGAGGAGCAGTACTTC